The clone carrying this T cell receptor (beta chain) was picked up a small number of times. This specimen belongs to a study of T cell repertoires in cytomegalovirus infection. J was trimmed by 8 bases and V by 5 bases; bases with no gene match: 9. The CDR3 totals 15 residues. Germline assignment: CDR1 SGHRS and CDR2 YFSETQ. TCRdb fed the reads into MiXCR, producing one record per CDR3 protein. The sample records 400,000 or so distinct CDR3 sequences, 30% to 40% being singletons. This TCR came from a human donor in good health (CMV status not recorded). Some clones in this sample may be carry-over from other donors' samples. The gene calls are TRBV5-1 and TRBJ1-4; 10 bases are a match to TRBD1. Source material: PBMCs. CDR3 coding DNA: TGCGCCAGCAGACGGGACAGGGGACTTCGGGAAAAACTGTTTTTT. Protein sequence: CASRRDRGLREKLFF.